The source of this T cell receptor (beta chain) is a study of blood T cell repertoires in COVID-19. Produced via immunoSEQ multiplex PCR; TCRdb's table is partial and in-frame only. The repertoire consists of a few hundred thousand clones, with about 89% occurring once and the leading ten covering about 2.9%. Trimming at V came to 4 bases and at J to 6 bases, leaving 1 base not matched to a gene. CDR3 length equals 14 residues. CDR1 is LGHDT and CDR2 is YNNKEL in the germline V gene (reference sequence). The chain carries TRBV3-1 (or the pseudogene TRBV3-2) and TRBJ1-6, with 9 nucleotides matching TRBD1. The sample taken for sequencing was peripheral blood. The TCR originated in a woman in her 30s with COVID-19, enrolled during active disease. In DNA form, the CDR3 reads TGTGCCAGCAGCCGACAGGGGGGTAATTCACCCCTCCACTTT. It codes for CASSRQGGNSPLHF.